This TCR beta chain was sequenced during a study of T-cell memory formation after mild COVID-19. CDR1 SGHTA and CDR2 FQGTGA come from the germline V gene. V was trimmed by 0 bases and J by 3 bases, leaving 7 bases between them. CDR3 size: 14 residues. Constant-segment primers and 5'RACE yielded cDNA libraries for TCR alpha and TCR beta, each carrying sample barcodes and UMIs. TCRdb itself ran the 5' RACE reads through MiXCR, one entry per CDR3 protein. Altogether under 450,000 distinct CDR3 sequences are present, more than 20% being singletons, with the ten largest covering about an eighth. Only a few counts were recorded for this clonotype. The antigen remains undetermined. Study-level points and caveats: Contracting CD4+ clones sat mainly in CM and EM; CD8+ in EMRA. Balance between CD4 and CD8 was seen in clones contracting day 15 to 85, and a CD4+ lean was seen in later expanders. Second-wave clones with a day 37 peak had unconfirmed SARS-CoV-2 specificity.

The receptor was derived from an adult woman who had mild COVID-19 (a few samples of this study predate the infection). Cell type and time point are not known. Sequencing was done on a sample of PBMCs or a T cell subset sorted from them (not recorded which). V is TRBV7-3 and J is TRBJ2-3, with D unresolved. CDR3 sequence reads: CASSLTPRTDTQYF. The CDR3 DNA reads TGTGCCAGCAGCTTAACGCCGAGGACAGATACGCAGTATTTT.